This entry concerns a single TCR beta chain. The data belong to a study of cytomegalovirus exposure and HLA in healthy donors. Primers included in the PCR were 60 Vbeta and 13 Jbeta primers. Clones were sequenced by immunoSEQ multiplex PCR, and TCRdb holds only the in-frame ones, with some missing. The repertoire holds about 250,000 clones, with around 90% as singletons. Sequenced input: PBMCs. The sequence derives from a girl aged 2-10 years in good health and CMV-seronegative.

The CDR3 reads CASSYRDKAYEQYF. The CDR3 DNA reads as TGTGCCAGCAGCTACCGGGACAAAGCCTACGAGCAGTACTTC. This sequence joins TRBV7-2 and TRBJ2-7; possibly TRBD1 for D (6 bases). V dropped 4 bases and J dropped 2 bases, with 12 bases sitting between them. Germline assignment: CDR1 SGHTA and CDR2 FQGNSA. This CDR3 has 14 residues.